The clone carrying this T cell receptor beta chain was detected once. The antigen is not known. The data were produced by immunoSEQ multiplex PCR, yet TCRdb's version contains in-frame clones alone and is incomplete. The repertoire holds roughly 170,000 clones, with over 75% as singletons. These data originate in a study of T cell responses to AZD1222 COVID-19 vaccine. Findings and limits, study-wide: Regions 160-218 and 743-854 held dominance among vaccine-associated CD4 TCRs, which spanned spike.

CDR3 length: 16 amino acids. Germline CDR1 SGHVS, CDR2 FQNEAQ. V dropped 5 bases and J dropped 2 bases, with 16 bases sitting between them. The chain joins TRBV7-8 to TRBJ2-1, with D possibly TRBD2 on 7 matching bases. The source material was peripheral blood, sampled on day 0 of AZD1222 vaccination. The clonotype comes from an adult in good health. The DNA for the CDR3 is TGTGCCAGCAGCGCTCGCGGGGGCACAACCTACAATGAGCAGTTCTTC. It encodes CASSARGGTTYNEQFF.